The 24 T cell receptor beta chains listed next were all sequenced from one sample in a study of a mutant IDH1 vaccine in newly diagnosed glioma. Regarding time point: baseline, week 1 (first vaccination visit). The sample's treatment: pre-vaccination baseline after standard-of-care therapy. Only in-frame clones appear in the TCRdb table, and some are missing; sequencing was by immunoSEQ multiplex PCR. The sample lists approximately 52,000 clones; over 60% were seen once. The sample consisted of PBMCs, taken from a glioma patient treated with radiotherapy, temozolomide or both. The receptors were gathered from a woman between 40 and 55 years old with glioma.

This clone has only a few counts. The V gene is TRBV4-2, the J gene TRBJ1-4, with D unresolved. The CDR3 extends over 16 amino acids. The V gene lost 0 bases and the J gene lost 0 bases, with 8 bases spanning the gap. Germline CDR1 LGHNA, CDR2 YNFKEQ. The CDR3 DNA sequence: TGTGCCAGCAGCCAAGATGTCGGCGCAACTAATGAAAAACTGTTTTTT. Amino acids: CASSQDVGATNEKLFF.

This clone showed up just once. The J gene is TRBJ1-5, the V gene TRBV25-1; unclear D gene. Trimming stripped 5 bases from V and 6 bases from J, with 11 bases between. CDR1 and CDR2 from the germline V gene are MGHDK and SYGVNS. The CDR3 sequence is 13 residues long. CDR3 loop: CASSPGDGQPQHF. CDR3 nucleotide sequence: TGTGCCAGCAGTCCCGGGGATGGTCAGCCCCAGCATTTT. Using reference TRBV25-1 and TRBJ1-5 for the parts outside the CDR3, the full variable domain is EADIYQTPRYLVIGTGKKITLECSQTMGHDKMYWYQQDPGMELHLIHYSYGVNSTEKGDLSSESTVSRIRTEHFPLTLESARPSHTSQYLCASSPGDGQPQHFGDGTRLSIL.

The chain is built from TRBV5-4 and TRBJ2-7; the match to TRBD1 covers 7 bases. This CDR3 is built from 14 residues. From germline, CDR1 is SGHNT and CDR2 YYREEE (reference sequence). Trimming at V came to 0 bases and at J to 5 bases, leaving 5 bases not matched to a gene. The chain's CDR3 is CASSLGGGPDEQYF. The CDR3 DNA is TGTGCCAGCAGCTTGGGAGGGGGCCCAGACGAGCAGTACTTC.

The rearrangement links TRBV7-9 to TRBJ2-3; 9 nucleotides match TRBD2. V shed 0 bases and J 4 bases; nucleotides not matched to a gene: 14. There are 19 residues in the CDR3. Germline V gives CDR1 SEHNR, CDR2 FQNEAQ (reference sequence). CDR3 in DNA: TGTGCCAGCAGCTTAGCAAGGCTAGCGGGGCCCCTGCGGGCAGATACGCAGTATTTT. Amino acid sequence: CASSLARLAGPLRADTQYF.

This rearrangement joins TRBV6-1 to TRBJ2-1; perhaps D is TRBD1 or TRBD2 (6 bases each). V was clipped by 4 bases and J by 9 bases, with 19 bases between them. CDR1 is MNHNS, CDR2 SASEGT, per germline. This CDR3 is 15 amino acids long. The DNA of the CDR3 is TGTGCCAGCAGTGCCGAGGGGGGCGCTGCGTCTGAGCAGTTCTTC. Protein product: CASSAEGGAASEQFF.

This clone appeared a few times. The CDR3 DNA follows: TGTGCCAGCAGCTCCGGACAGGGGCATGAAAAACTGTTTTTT. Translated: CASSSGQGHEKLFF. The chain combines TRBV7-8 with TRBJ1-4; 9 bases are a match to TRBD1. CDR1 is SGHVS and CDR2 is FQNEAQ in the germline V gene. This CDR3 spans 14 amino acids. Unmatched junction bases numbered 3, after V lost 4 bases and J lost 6 bases.

CDR3 sequence: CASSFAGAVESGYTF. The CDR3 DNA reads as TGTGCCAGCAGCTTTGCAGGGGCCGTGGAAAGTGGCTACACCTTC. The chain couples TRBV5-8 to TRBJ1-2, with D perhaps matching TRBD1 (6 bases). Germline-derived CDR1 and CDR2 are SGHTS and YDEGEE. V was cut by 2 bases and J by 7 bases, with 18 bases left in between. This CDR3 is built from 15 residues.

The V and J genes are TRBV18 and TRBJ2-3; D gene ambiguous. This CDR3 is 13 amino acids long. Trimming left V 2 bases short and J 2 bases short, with 5 bases between. Germline CDR1 KGHSH, CDR2 LQKENI. The CDR3 protein is CASSPNPTDTQYF. The DNA for the CDR3 is TGTGCCAGCTCACCAAACCCCACAGATACGCAGTATTTT.

The chain employs TRBV5-1 and TRBJ1-1; D gene uncertain. CDR1 is SGHRS, CDR2 YFSETQ, per germline. Trimming stripped 1 base from V and 4 bases from J, with 8 bases between. This CDR3 has 13 amino acids. The CDR3, as DNA: TGCGCCAGCAGCTTGAGGGCTCGCACTGAAGCTTTCTTT. Encoded protein: CASSLRARTEAFF.

This clone was counted a few times. The V call is TRBV9, the J call TRBJ2-1; D perhaps matches TRBD1 (7 bases). This CDR3 comprises 15 residues. CDR1 is SGDLS and CDR2 is YYNGEE in the germline V gene. The V and J ends lost 0 bases and 5 bases respectively, with 12 bases between them. The CDR3 bases are TGTGCCAGCAGCGTAGGGAGGGGGCGTCACAATGAGCAGTTCTTC. Its protein product is CASSVGRGRHNEQFF.

The chain links TRBV27 to TRBJ2-7, with 7 bases aligning to TRBD1. The germline V gene has CDR1 MNHEY and CDR2 SMNVEV (reference sequence). V dropped 5 bases and J dropped 2; count of bases not matched to a gene: 9. There are 15 residues in the CDR3. The CDR3 sequence: CASSLRKGQTYEQYF. The CDR3 bases are TGTGCCAGCAGTCTCCGTAAGGGACAGACCTACGAGCAGTACTTC.

This chain connects TRBV30 to TRBJ1-5; no reliable D call. The V gene's germline CDR1 is GTSNPN and CDR2 SVGIG (reference sequence). The CDR3 runs to 17 residues. Trimming took 2 bases from V and 1 from J, leaving 18 bases between them. Here the CDR3 reads CAWSCRRGSVSNQPQHF. For the CDR3, the DNA is TGTGCCTGGAGTTGCCGTCGGGGATCGGTCAGCAATCAGCCCCAGCATTTT.

The chain is built from TRBV2 and TRBJ1-1; D not certain. V was trimmed by 3 bases and J by 10 bases, leaving 6 bases between them. This CDR3 has 10 residues. Per the germline V gene, CDR1 is SNHLY and CDR2 is FYNNEI. The CDR3 protein is CASSEGIAFF. CDR3 DNA sequence: TGTGCCAGCAGTGAGGGAATAGCTTTCTTT.

This CDR3 is CASSQPDDTEAFF. The CDR3 DNA is TGTGCCAGCAGTCAACCGGACGACACTGAAGCTTTCTTT. The rearrangement joins TRBV6-6 to TRBJ1-1; D not certain. There are 13 residues in the CDR3. Looked up from germline, CDR1 is MNHNY and CDR2 is SVGAGI (reference sequence). The ends were cut back, 5 bases at V and 3 bases at J, with 10 bases in the middle.

This clone was found once. V and J are TRBV4-3 and TRBJ1-2; 8 nucleotides match TRBD1. V was clipped by 4 bases and J by 4 bases; unmatched bases: 5. The CDR3 has 14 residues. Germline CDR1 reads LGHNA; CDR2 reads YSLEER. CDR3 coding DNA: TGCGCCAGCAGCCGAGGGGACAGGAGCTATGGCTACACCTTC. Amino acids: CASSRGDRSYGYTF.

The CDR3 DNA is TGTGCCAGCGCCACGGGGACAGGGGGAGGGGAGCAGTTCTTC. Translated, it gives CASATGTGGGEQFF. V is TRBV27 and J is TRBJ2-1; 11 bases map to TRBD1. The J segment lost 10 bases and the V segment lost 8 bases, leaving 10 bases of the junction unmatched. CDR3 length: 14 amino acids. Germline CDR1 is MNHEY and CDR2 is SMNVEV (reference sequence).

The V call is TRBV5-3, the J call TRBJ1-5; D not certain. TRBV5-3 is an ORF, and what it does is uncertain. The CDR3 is 13 amino acids. Trimming took off 0 bases at V and 5 bases at J, with 6 bases between the two ends. The CDR3 reads CARSLDGDQPQHF. The CDR3 nucleotides read TGTGCCAGAAGCTTGGACGGGGATCAGCCCCAGCATTTT.

This clone was recorded once. The chain is built from TRBV18 and TRBJ2-5, with unresolved D. Germline values: CDR1 KGHSH, CDR2 LQKENI. Trimming stripped 1 base from V and 5 bases from J, with 11 bases between. The CDR3 is made up of 14 amino acids. DNA for the CDR3: TGTGCCAGCTCACCACGGTTGGACGGGGAGACCCAGTACTTC. Translating gives CASSPRLDGETQYF.

This rearrangement joins TRBV9 to TRBJ2-7; 7 bases align to TRBD2. This CDR3 region has 14 residues. V trimming: 0 bases; J trimming: 4 bases; junction bases outside the gene matches: 4. Germline lookup yields CDR1 SGDLS and CDR2 YYNGEE. CDR3 in amino acids: CASSVAVSGYEQYF. CDR3 nucleotides: TGTGCCAGCAGCGTAGCGGTTAGCGGGTACGAGCAGTACTTC.

The chain carries TRBV6-9 and TRBJ1-4, with D tentatively TRBD1 (5 bases). This CDR3 is 13 amino acids long. CDR1 and CDR2 (germline): MNHGY, SVAAGI. The V gene lost 9 bases and the J gene lost 6 bases, with 14 bases spanning the gap. The DNA for the CDR3 is TGTGCCAGTGGCTTCGGGGCGGATGAAAAACTGTTTTTT. This encodes CASGFGADEKLFF.

This chain joins TRBV21-1 and TRBJ2-7. TRBV21-1 is a pseudogene locus. The CDR3 totals 14 residues. CDR3 in amino acids: CASTQLNISYEQYF. The CDR3, as DNA: TGTGCCAGCACCCAACTCAACATCTCCTACGAGCAGTACTTC.

The chain combines TRBV6-1 with TRBJ1-1; 7 nucleotides align to TRBD1. The CDR3 is made up of 13 amino acids. V lost 1 base to trimming and J lost 6 bases; unmatched junction nucleotides: 2. Germline V gene data show CDR1 as MNHNS and CDR2 as SASEGT. This CDR3 reads CASSEGQGSEAFF. The CDR3 bases are TGTGCCAGCAGTGAAGGACAGGGTTCTGAAGCTTTCTTT.

The chain joins TRBV4-1 to TRBJ2-3, with D hard to call. From germline, CDR1 is MGHRA and CDR2 YSYEKL. V gave up 3 bases and J gave up 1 base, with 11 bases separating them. There are 15 residues in the CDR3. Written as DNA, the CDR3 is TGCGCCAGCAGCCAGGTACTTATCCGCACAGATACGCAGTATTTT. This encodes CASSQVLIRTDTQYF.

V and J are TRBV18 and TRBJ2-1, with 11 bases aligning to TRBD1. This CDR3 region has 15 residues. The J segment lost 7 bases and the V segment lost 4 bases, leaving 6 bases of the junction unmatched. The germline gives CDR1 KGHSH, CDR2 LQKENI. This chain's CDR3 is CASSRPDRGLNEQFF. The DNA for the CDR3 is TGTGCCAGCTCACGCCCGGACAGGGGGCTTAATGAGCAGTTCTTC.